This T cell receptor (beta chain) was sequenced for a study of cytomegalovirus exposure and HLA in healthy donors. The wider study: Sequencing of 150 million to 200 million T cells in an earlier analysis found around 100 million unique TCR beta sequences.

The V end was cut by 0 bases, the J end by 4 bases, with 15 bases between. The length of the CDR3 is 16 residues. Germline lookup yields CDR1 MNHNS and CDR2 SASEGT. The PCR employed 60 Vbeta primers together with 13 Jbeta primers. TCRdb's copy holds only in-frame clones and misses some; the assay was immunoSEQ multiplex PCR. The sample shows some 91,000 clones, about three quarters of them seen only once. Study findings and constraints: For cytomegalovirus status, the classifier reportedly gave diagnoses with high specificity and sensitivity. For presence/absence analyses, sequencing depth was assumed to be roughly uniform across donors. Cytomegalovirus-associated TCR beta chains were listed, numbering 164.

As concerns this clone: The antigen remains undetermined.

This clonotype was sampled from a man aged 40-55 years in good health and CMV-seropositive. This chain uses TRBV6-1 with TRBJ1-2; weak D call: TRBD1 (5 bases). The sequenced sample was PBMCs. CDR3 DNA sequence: TGTGCCAGCAGTGAAGCGTTGACGATCAGGGTCTATGGCTACACCTTC. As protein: CASSEALTIRVYGYTF.